Listed below are T cell receptor beta chains from one sample, sequenced in a study of blood T cell repertoires in COVID-19. TCRdb's table, derived via immunoSEQ multiplex PCR, lists solely in-frame clones and lacks some. Here the sample spans 43,000 or so clones, 80% to 90% being singletons. The sequencing sample was made of peripheral blood. The source is a woman at least 80 years old with acute or convalescent COVID-19. Both conserved end residues are part of each CDR3. D genes are given only for firm matches. Clone size is stated in some rows and not others, as once, few, many or a class when expanded.

TRBV19	-	-	TRBJ1-1	CASSQWARLEAFF	TGTGCCAGTAGTCAGTGGGCTCGGCTTGAAGCTTTCTTT
TRBV11-2	TRBD1	-	TRBJ1-3	CASSSRQGPGSGGNTIYF	TGTGCCAGCAGCTCTCGACAGGGCCCCGGCTCGGGGGGAAACACCATATATTTT
TRBV11-2	-	-	TRBJ2-5	CASSQVATQETQYF	TGTGCCAGCAGCCAGGTGGCAACTCAAGAGACCCAGTACTTC
TRBV11-2	-	few	TRBJ1-3	CASSLMALSGNTIYF	TGTGCCAGCAGCTTGATGGCCCTCTCTGGAAACACCATATATTTT
TRBV14	-	-	TRBJ1-2	CASSARQDLNYGYTF	TGTGCCAGCAGCGCTCGACAGGATTTGAACTATGGCTACACCTTC
TRBV2	-	-	TRBJ1-4	CASSESRGSAEKLFF	TGTGCCAGCAGTGAATCAAGGGGTAGTGCTGAAAAACTGTTTTTT
TRBV7-2	-	-	TRBJ2-1	CASSPTRESYNEQFF	TGTGCCAGCAGCCCGACCCGGGAATCCTACAATGAGCAGTTCTTC
TRBV2	TRBD1	medium-sized	TRBJ1-4	CASRLTGANEKLFF	TGTGCCAGCAGGCTCACAGGGGCTAATGAAAAACTGTTTTTT
TRBV5-4	TRBD1	-	TRBJ2-7	CASSPGTGGGYEQYF	TGTGCCAGCAGCCCCGGGACAGGTGGAGGCTACGAGCAGTACTTC
TRBV20-1	-	once	TRBJ2-7	CSASVGQGWTGYEQYF	TGCAGTGCTAGTGTGGGACAAGGGTGGACCGGCTACGAGCAGTACTTC
TRBV2	-	-	TRBJ2-2	CASSGPGAGELFF	TGTGCCAGCAGTGGACCAGGTGCCGGGGAGCTGTTTTTT
TRBV4-2	TRBD2	-	TRBJ2-3	CASSQESPAGGVTDTQYF	TGTGCCAGCAGCCAAGAGTCCCCAGCGGGGGGGGTCACAGATACGCAGTATTTT
TRBV5-1	-	-	TRBJ1-2	CASSFLWSEGRGYGYTF	TGCGCCAGCAGCTTTTTATGGTCCGAAGGTCGCGGCTATGGCTACACCTTC